The 16 T cell receptor beta chains below were found in one sample sequenced in a study of response to subunit inactivated influenza vaccine. TCRdb reprocessed the RT-PCR reads with MiXCR, giving one entry per CDR3 protein. The sample yields more than 400,000 distinct CDR3 sequences, approximately 11% seen once. The specimen was PBMCs from blood, collected 40 to 50 days after vaccination. The receptor set was obtained from a middle-aged man who received an inactivated influenza vaccine.

There are many counts of this clonotype. This chain connects TRBV20-1 to TRBJ2-7; 8 positions match TRBD1. Trimming took 0 bases from V and 5 from J; bases not matched to a gene: 6. Germline lookup yields CDR1 DFQATT and CDR2 SNEGSKA (reference sequence). The CDR3 is made up of 14 amino acids. The CDR3 nucleotides are TGCAGTGCTAGAGAAACAGGGGGACGGAACGAGCAGTACTTC. This sequence encodes CSARETGGRNEQYF.

This clonotype was seen a few times. The chain has TRBV4-3 and TRBJ2-7, with TRBD2 as a possible D gene (7 bases). This CDR3 has 16 residues. Germline V CDR1 and CDR2: LGHNA, YSLEER. V lost 1 base and J lost 0, with 13 bases in between. The CDR3 reads CASSQVGGGVSYEQYF. CDR3 DNA sequence: TGCGCCAGCAGCCAAGTTGGGGGGGGCGTCTCCTACGAGCAGTACTTC.

This clonotype occurred many times. The chain carries TRBV10-3 and TRBJ2-2; TRBD1 is a possible D gene (5 bases). Germline V CDR1 and CDR2: ENHRY, SYGVKD. CDR3 length equals 13 residues. Trimming removed 7 bases at V and 7 bases at J, with 13 bases between. The CDR3 DNA sequence: TGTGCCATCAAGGACACCGAATTCGGGGAGCTGTTTTTT. Translated: CAIKDTEFGELFF.

The chain carries TRBV4-3 and TRBJ1-2, with TRBD1 as a possible D gene (5 bases). Germline lookup yields CDR1 LGHNA and CDR2 YSLEER. V was shortened by 2 bases and J by 7 bases, with 14 bases between the two germline ends. This CDR3 comprises 14 residues. The CDR3, as DNA: TGCGCCAGCAGCCAACCATACGGGGGTGGTGGCTACACCTTC. Protein product: CASSQPYGGGGYTF.

The rearrangement links TRBV12-3 or TRBV12-4 to TRBJ1-4, with D uncertain. Trimming pared 5 bases from V and 8 bases from J, leaving 9 bases between. CDR3 length: 12 amino acids. The CDR3 is CASSPIGEKLFF. In DNA form, the CDR3 reads TGTGCCAGCAGTCCAATTGGGGAAAAACTGTTTTTT.

This clonotype was observed a few times. This rearrangement joins TRBV27 to TRBJ1-5, with D hard to call. CDR3 length: 13 amino acids. Looked up from germline, CDR1 is MNHEY and CDR2 is SMNVEV (reference sequence). The ends were cut back, 3 bases at V and 2 bases at J, with 5 bases in the middle. CDR3 DNA: TGTGCCAGCAGTTTCGTGGGCAATCAGCCCCAGCATTTT. This translates into CASSFVGNQPQHF.

This chain uses TRBV5-6 with TRBJ2-6, with TRBD1 as a possible D gene (5 bases). V was pared by 0 bases and J by 0 bases, with 10 bases between. This CDR3 region has 17 residues. Germline values: CDR1 SGHDT, CDR2 YYEEEE. The CDR3 protein is CASSLAGISSGANVLTF. In nucleotides, the CDR3 is TGTGCCAGCAGCTTGGCAGGGATCAGCTCTGGGGCCAACGTCCTGACTTTC.

This clonotype was seen ten or more times. The chain joins TRBV6-5 to TRBJ1-3; TRBD1 is a possible D gene (6 bases). The CDR3 covers 18 residues. V lost 4 bases, J lost 0 bases, and 19 bases lay in between. From germline, CDR1 is MNHEY and CDR2 SVGAGI. CDR3 in amino acids: CASSLTGTTDHSGNTIYF. DNA for the CDR3: TGTGCCAGCAGTTTAACCGGGACAACGGACCACTCTGGAAACACCATATATTTT.

This clonotype has ten or more counts. CDR3 coding DNA: TGTGCCAGCAGCTTGAGCTATGCTCGCAATGAGCAGTTCTTC. Encoded protein: CASSLSYARNEQFF. The V gene is TRBV5-6, the J gene TRBJ2-1; no reliable D call. V lost 1 base and J 6 bases, leaving 11 bases between the germline ends. The CDR3 contains 14 residues. The V gene's germline CDR1 is SGHDT and CDR2 YYEEEE.

V is TRBV6-1 and J is TRBJ1-5; 7 nucleotides match TRBD1. The trim removed 6 bases at V and 1 base at J, leaving 6 bases unmatched. Germline lookup yields CDR1 MNHNS and CDR2 SASEGT. This CDR3 comprises 15 residues. CDR3 region: CASRRGRESNQPQHF. The CDR3 DNA is TGTGCCAGCAGGAGGGGGCGGGAGAGCAATCAGCCCCAGCATTTT.

This clonotype was picked up many times. This chain uses TRBV20-1 with TRBJ1-2; D unclear. CDR1 DFQATT and CDR2 SNEGSKA come from the germline V gene (reference sequence). The V and J ends lost 3 bases and 2 bases respectively, with 10 bases between them. The CDR3 has 13 amino acids. The CDR3: CSASSTTNYGYTF. The CDR3, as DNA: TGCAGTGCTAGTAGTACTACGAACTATGGCTACACCTTC.

The chain joins TRBV5-6 to TRBJ1-1; the D gene is possibly TRBD1 (5 bases). Deletions cut 5 bases from V and 4 bases from J, with 9 bases between. The CDR3 loop spans 12 amino acids. Germline V gene sequence: CDR1 SGHDT, CDR2 YYEEEE. CDR3 sequence: CASRWGGTEAFF. Here the CDR3 DNA reads TGTGCCAGCAGGTGGGGGGGCACTGAAGCTTTCTTT.

This clonotype was seen repeatedly, ten times or more. The V and J genes are TRBV9 and TRBJ2-3, with D hard to call. Germline V gene sequence: CDR1 SGDLS, CDR2 YYNGEE. This CDR3 has 15 amino acids. The V gene lost 0 bases and the J gene lost 1 base, with 9 bases spanning the gap. CDR3 sequence reads: CASSVEQSRTDTQYF. The CDR3 nucleotides read TGTGCCAGCAGCGTAGAGCAATCTCGCACAGATACGCAGTATTTT.

This rearrangement joins TRBV7-9 to TRBJ2-1, with TRBD2 as a possible D gene (5 bases). V was cut by 5 bases and J by 6 bases, with 11 bases left in between. The CDR3 is made up of 13 amino acids. Germline V gives CDR1 SEHNR, CDR2 FQNEAQ (reference sequence). The CDR3 DNA reads as TGTGCCAGCAGCAAACTAGGATCCAATGAGCAGTTCTTC. It encodes CASSKLGSNEQFF.

This clonotype was observed a few times. The CDR3 coding sequence is TGCGCCAGCAGGATGGGGCTGTCTAGCCCCCATGAGCAGTTCTTC. It encodes CASRMGLSSPHEQFF. The chain joins TRBV10-2 to TRBJ2-1; D possibly matches TRBD1 or TRBD2 (5 bases each). The germline gives CDR1 WSHSY, CDR2 SAAADI. There are 15 residues in the CDR3. Deletions cut 6 bases from V and 8 bases from J, with 20 bases between.

V is TRBV12-3 or TRBV12-4 and J is TRBJ2-7; a weak D match, TRBD1 (6 bases). Trimming pared 4 bases from V and 2 bases from J, leaving 9 bases between. The CDR3 has 13 residues. This CDR3 reads CASSSGTPYEQYF. In nucleotides, the CDR3 is TGTGCCAGCAGTTCCGGGACACCCTACGAGCAGTACTTC.